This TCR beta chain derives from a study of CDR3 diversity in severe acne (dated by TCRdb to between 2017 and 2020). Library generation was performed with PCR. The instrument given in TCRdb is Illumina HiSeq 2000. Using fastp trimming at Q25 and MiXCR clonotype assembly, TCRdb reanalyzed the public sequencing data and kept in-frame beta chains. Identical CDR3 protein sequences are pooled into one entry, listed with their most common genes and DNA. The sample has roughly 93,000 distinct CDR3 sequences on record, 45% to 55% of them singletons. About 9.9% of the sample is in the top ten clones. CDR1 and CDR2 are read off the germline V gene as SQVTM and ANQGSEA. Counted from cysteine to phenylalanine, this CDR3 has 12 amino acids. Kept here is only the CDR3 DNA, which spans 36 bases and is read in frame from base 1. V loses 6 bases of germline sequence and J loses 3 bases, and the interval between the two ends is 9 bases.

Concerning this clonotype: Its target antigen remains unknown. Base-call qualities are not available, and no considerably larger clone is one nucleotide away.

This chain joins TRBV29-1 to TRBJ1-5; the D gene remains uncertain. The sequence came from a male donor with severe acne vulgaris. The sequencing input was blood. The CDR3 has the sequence CSVQEANQPQHF. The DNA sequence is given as TGCAGCGTGCAGGAAGCCAATCAGCCCCAGCATTTT.